The 32 T cell receptor beta chains given below trace back to one sample, sequenced in a study of cytomegalovirus exposure and HLA in healthy donors. The PCR contained 60 Vbeta and 13 Jbeta primers. Sequencing used immunoSEQ multiplex PCR; TCRdb keeps in-frame clones, though not all of them. The sample consists of around 200,000 clones, 80% to 85% of them appearing once. Sequenced sample: PBMCs. Receptors were obtained from a man in his forties in good health and CMV-seropositive.

The CDR3 protein is CASSYLLGPQETQYF. CDR3 DNA sequence: TGCGCCAGCAGCTACCTACTAGGCCCGCAAGAGACCCAGTACTTC. The J gene is TRBJ2-5, the V gene TRBV5-1, with D perhaps matching TRBD2 (5 bases). Per the germline V gene, CDR1 is SGHRS and CDR2 is YFSETQ. The CDR3 sequence is 15 residues long. V was clipped by 3 bases and J by 2 bases, with 14 bases between them.

This chain links TRBV10-3 with TRBJ1-1; 8 nucleotides line up with TRBD1. The CDR3 is 14 amino acids. Germline CDR1 and CDR2: ENHRY and SYGVKD. V dropped 5 bases and J dropped 5; count of bases not matched to a gene: 7. This chain's CDR3 is CAISPGGAGTEAFF. In nucleotides, the CDR3 is TGTGCCATCAGTCCAGGGGGCGCGGGAACTGAAGCTTTCTTT.

This sequence joins TRBV7-3 and TRBJ2-2; 7 nucleotides match TRBD1. Germline V gene data show CDR1 as SGHTA and CDR2 as FQGTGA. The CDR3 is 14 residues long. J lost 5 bases, V lost 3 bases, and 3 bases had no gene match. CDR3 DNA sequence: TGTGCCAGCAGCTTCCACAGGGGTACCGGGGAGCTGTTTTTT. Its protein product is CASSFHRGTGELFF.

This clone came up once. The chain couples TRBV29-1 to TRBJ2-1; TRBD2 agrees at 7 bases. Germline loops: CDR1 SQVTM, CDR2 ANQGSEA. This CDR3 spans 15 amino acids. V lost 4 bases to trimming and J lost 2 bases; unmatched junction nucleotides: 8. DNA of the CDR3: TGCAGCGTTGCCCGCCGGGACTACCCCTACAATGAGCAGTTCTTC. It translates to CSVARRDYPYNEQFF.

V and J are TRBV7-9 and TRBJ1-2, with D possibly matching TRBD1 (6 bases). CDR1 SEHNR and CDR2 FQNEAQ come from the germline V gene (reference sequence). The CDR3 loop spans 12 amino acids. V was pared by 8 bases and J by 8 bases, with 15 bases between. The CDR3 DNA follows: TGTGCCAGCTTCGGCCTTCAGGGGGGCTACACCTTC. Residues: CASFGLQGGYTF. The variable domain in full, with the rest retrieved from reference TRBV7-9 and TRBJ1-2, is DTGVSQNPRHKITKRGQNVTFRCDPISEHNRLYWYRQTLGQGPEFLTYFQNEAQLEKSRLLSDRFSAERPKGSFSTLEIQRTEQGDSAMYLCASFGLQGGYTFGSGTRLTVV.

This sequence joins TRBV9 and TRBJ1-3; D remains unclear. The CDR3 totals 14 residues. Between the trimmed V and J ends, which lost 7 bases and 0 bases, there was a span of 11 bases. CDR1 and CDR2 (germline): SGDLS, YYNGEE. The CDR3 loop is CASQRDSSGNTIYF. In DNA form, the CDR3 reads TGTGCCAGCCAACGAGATAGCTCTGGAAACACCATATATTTT.

This clone occurred a few times. This chain links TRBV25-1 with TRBJ2-2, with D hard to call. CDR1 is MGHDK and CDR2 is SYGVNS in the germline V gene. V was trimmed by 1 base and J by 3 bases, leaving 9 bases between them. The CDR3 sequence is 15 residues long. The CDR3 region has the DNA TGTGCCAGCAGTGAATTCAACACCTACACCGGGGAGCTGTTTTTT. Translation gives CASSEFNTYTGELFF.

The rearrangement joins TRBV5-6 to TRBJ2-7, with 12 bases that match TRBD2. V was clipped by 0 bases and J by 1 base; unmatched bases: 2. The CDR3 runs 16 residues. Germline V gene data show CDR1 as SGHDT and CDR2 as YYEEEE. The CDR3 nucleotides are TGTGCCAGCAGCTTGGGACTAGCGGGGGTATCCTACGAGCAGTACTTC. Translated: CASSLGLAGVSYEQYF. Full variable domain (outside the CDR3, taken from reference TRBV5-6 and TRBJ2-7): DAGVTQSPTHLIKTRGQQVTLRCSPKSGHDTVSWYQQALGQGPQFIFQYYEEEERQRGNFPDRFSGHQFPNYSSELNVNALLLGDSALYLCASSLGLAGVSYEQYFGPGTRLTVT.

The chain links TRBV15 to TRBJ2-1; 9 bases are shared with TRBD2. Germline assignment: CDR1 LNHNV and CDR2 YYDKDF (reference sequence). With 5 bases clipped from V and 9 bases from J, the junction kept 11 bases outside the gene matches. CDR3 length: 15 residues. CDR3 DNA: TGTGCCACCAGCTCCGGGGCGGGGGGGCGTAGTGAGCAGTTCTTC. It codes for CATSSGAGGRSEQFF.

The chain recombines TRBV5-1 with TRBJ1-4; TRBD1 aligns across 8 bases. CDR1 is SGHRS, CDR2 YFSETQ, per germline. CDR3 length: 15 residues. V lost 2 bases to trimming and J lost 7 bases; unmatched junction nucleotides: 7. The CDR3 coding sequence is TGCGCCAGCAGCTTCTCACAGGGGGAAGCTGAAAAACTGTTTTTT. This sequence encodes CASSFSQGEAEKLFF.

On this clone itself: One end of the junction fails to match germline, which may point to a read error. J is TRBJ2-7 and V is TRBV7-9; D is uncertain. The CDR3 totals 12 residues. Germline assignment: CDR1 SEHNR and CDR2 FQNEAQ (reference sequence). The CDR3 DNA sequence: TGTTCCAGCAGCTTAGACAACTACGAGCAGTACTTC. Translation: CSSSLDNYEQYF.

In this sample, this clone turned up a few times. Written as DNA, the CDR3 is TGTGCCAGCAGCTCCGGGGGGGCGTTATCCAATGAGCAGTTCTTC. This codes for CASSSGGALSNEQFF. V is TRBV13 and J is TRBJ2-1; 8 bases line up with TRBD2. Germline-derived CDR1 and CDR2 are PRHDT and FYEKMQ (reference sequence). The CDR3 contains 15 residues. V gave up 4 bases and J gave up 6 bases; unmatched junction bases: 8.

The V gene is TRBV2, the J gene TRBJ1-5, with 9 bases aligning to TRBD1. From germline, CDR1 is SNHLY and CDR2 FYNNEI. The CDR3 runs 14 residues. V was pared by 5 bases and J by 4 bases, with 3 bases of the junction left unmatched. The CDR3, as DNA: TGTGCCAGCAGTTTGGGACAGGGAAATCAGCCCCAGCATTTT. Translation gives CASSLGQGNQPQHF.

V and J are TRBV15 and TRBJ1-2; D possibly corresponds to TRBD1 (5 bases). Germline V gives CDR1 LNHNV, CDR2 YYDKDF (reference sequence). The CDR3 loop spans 19 amino acids. Trimming left V 1 base short and J 0 bases short, with 21 bases between. CDR3 loop: CATSRGDWVGGGTNYGYTF. For the CDR3, the DNA is TGTGCCACCAGCAGAGGGGATTGGGTCGGGGGGGGAACTAACTATGGCTACACCTTC.

To note about this clone: The junction departs from the called germline gene at one end, perhaps through a read error. This chain joins TRBV7-2 and TRBJ2-5; a weak D match, TRBD2 (5 bases). This CDR3 spans 14 amino acids. Germline loops: CDR1 SGHTA, CDR2 FQGNSA. DNA of the CDR3: TGTGCCGGCAGCCCCGACGCAAGGTTCGGGGCCCAGTACTTC. It specifies CAGSPDARFGAQYF.

This chain connects TRBV27 to TRBJ2-7; TRBD1 aligns across 12 bases. Germline V gene data show CDR1 as MNHEY and CDR2 as SMNVEV (reference sequence). There are 15 residues in the CDR3. The V segment lost 2 bases and the J segment 4 bases; nucleotides outside the gene matches: 3. CDR3 amino acids: CASSLRGQGAYEQYF. CDR3 bases: TGTGCCAGCAGTTTAAGGGGACAGGGGGCGTACGAGCAGTACTTC.

With respect to this clone: The sample has other DNA sequences that encode this CDR3 too. The chain links TRBV6-6 to TRBJ1-2; TRBD1 is a possible D gene (6 bases). Trimming removed 7 bases at V and 4 bases at J, with 13 bases between. The CDR3 has 13 amino acids. Germline V gene lookup returns CDR1 MNHNY and CDR2 SVGAGI (reference sequence). DNA for the CDR3: TGTGCCAGCATCCTCAGGGGAACCTATGGCTACACCTTC. As protein: CASILRGTYGYTF.

The rearrangement uses TRBV7-2 and TRBJ1-4; D gene uncertain. The length of the CDR3 is 16 residues. The V gene's germline CDR1 is SGHTA and CDR2 FQGNSA. Trimming shortened V by 5 bases and J by 3 bases, and 16 bases separated the two germline ends. CDR3 residues: CASSTRIGIPNEKLFF. In nucleotides, the CDR3 is TGTGCCAGCAGCACGAGGATAGGAATTCCTAATGAAAAACTGTTTTTT.

The chain combines TRBV25-1 with TRBJ1-6; D perhaps matches TRBD1 (6 bases). The CDR3 runs 16 residues. The germline V and J ends were trimmed by 4 bases and 9 bases, with 19 bases remaining between them. The germline V gene has CDR1 MGHDK and CDR2 SYGVNS. CDR3 in DNA: TGTGCCAGCAGTGCCGGTGGACAGCCCATGGGTTCACCCCTCCACTTT. Its translation is CASSAGGQPMGSPLHF.

The chain couples TRBV7-2 to TRBJ2-7, with 11 bases fitting TRBD2. The CDR3 is 14 amino acids. V was clipped by 3 bases and J by 3 bases; unmatched bases: 1. CDR1 and CDR2 (germline): SGHTA, FQGNSA. The CDR3 nucleotides are TGTGCCAGCAGCTTTGGGACTAGCGGCTACGAGCAGTACTTC. Translation gives CASSFGTSGYEQYF.

The CDR3: CASSLGGSYNEQFF. DNA of the CDR3: TGTGCCAGCAGCCTGGGGGGCTCCTACAATGAGCAGTTCTTC. This chain uses TRBV4-2 with TRBJ2-1, with a weak D call TRBD2 (6 bases). Germline V gene data show CDR1 as LGHNA and CDR2 as YNFKEQ. V lost 4 bases, J lost 0 bases, and 7 bases lay in between. This CDR3 region has 14 residues.

V and J are TRBV6-5 and TRBJ2-7, with a weak D call TRBD2 (6 bases). Germline V gene sequence: CDR1 MNHEY, CDR2 SVGAGI. With 11 bases removed from V and 5 bases from J, the gap between germline ends came to 22 bases. The CDR3 length is 14 residues. The CDR3 sequence: CAARGGAGKNEQYF. DNA of the CDR3: TGTGCCGCCCGTGGAGGGGCGGGGAAGAACGAGCAGTACTTC.

The chain couples TRBV5-8 to TRBJ1-4; weak D call: TRBD1 (5 bases). The germline CDR1 and CDR2 sequences are SGHTS and YDEGEE. CDR3 length equals 15 residues. Trimming removed 0 bases from V and 0 bases from J, with 6 bases in between. CDR3 DNA: TGTGCCAGCAGCTTGGGACAGCCAACTAATGAAAAACTGTTTTTT. As protein: CASSLGQPTNEKLFF.

The V call is TRBV19, the J call TRBJ2-1; a weak D match, TRBD2 (5 bases). There are 14 residues in the CDR3. Trimming removed 0 bases from V and 5 bases from J, with 8 bases in between. The germline CDR1 and CDR2 sequences are LNHDA and SQIVND (reference sequence). In nucleotides, the CDR3 is TGTGCCAGTAGTATAGATCTAGCCGACAATGAGCAGTTCTTC. It yields the protein CASSIDLADNEQFF.

This clone appeared a few times. V usage is TRBV2 and J usage is TRBJ2-1, with D possibly TRBD2 on 6 matching bases. Trimming removed 1 base at V and 6 bases at J, with 7 bases between. Germline V gene lookup returns CDR1 SNHLY and CDR2 FYNNEI. The CDR3 contains 13 residues. The CDR3 region has the DNA TGTGCCAGCAGTGAAGTGGGGGGCAATGAGCAGTTCTTC. Translation gives CASSEVGGNEQFF.

The chain joins TRBV11-2 to TRBJ2-5; the D gene is possibly TRBD1 (5 bases). Trimming stripped 3 bases from V and 4 bases from J, with 15 bases between. CDR3 size: 15 residues. The germline V gene has CDR1 SGHAT and CDR2 FQNNGV. The CDR3 nucleotides are TGTGCCAGCAGCTTCACCCTAGGGGCCAGAGAGACCCAGTACTTC. Translated, it gives CASSFTLGARETQYF. Together with reference TRBV11-2 and TRBJ2-5, the CDR3 gives the full variable domain: EAGVAQSPRYKIIEKRQSVAFWCNPISGHATLYWYQQILGQGPKLLIQFQNNGVVDDSQLPKDRFSAERLKGVDSTLKIQPAKLEDSAVYLCASSFTLGARETQYFGPGTRLLVL.

The chain recombines TRBV6-1 with TRBJ1-3; D is unresolved. CDR1 MNHNS and CDR2 SASEGT come from the germline V gene. The CDR3 consists of 15 residues. V lost 4 bases and J lost 0, with 10 bases in between. The CDR3 bases are TGTGCCAGCAGTGGGCTGTCTCGCTCTGGAAACACCATATATTTT. Its translation: CASSGLSRSGNTIYF.

V and J are TRBV5-1 and TRBJ2-3; a possible D gene is TRBD2 (6 bases). This CDR3 is 16 amino acids long. The V end lost 0 bases, the J end lost 9 bases, and 20 bases lay between the germline ends. Germline assignment: CDR1 SGHRS and CDR2 YFSETQ. The CDR3 nucleotides read TGCGCCAGCAGCTTGGCCGTCGGTTGGGGGAGGAAGACGCAGTATTTT. Translation gives CASSLAVGWGRKTQYF.

The chain carries TRBV27 and TRBJ1-5; D is perhaps TRBD1 (6 bases). V lost 6 bases and J 5 bases, leaving 17 bases between the germline ends. Germline loops: CDR1 MNHEY, CDR2 SMNVEV (reference sequence). The CDR3 is 15 residues long. The CDR3 nucleotides are TGTGCCAGCAGGGGGGGGCAGTCTTCGGATCAGCCCCAGCATTTT. This translates into CASRGGQSSDQPQHF.

The V gene is TRBV28, the J gene TRBJ2-7, with D perhaps matching TRBD2 (5 bases). The V gene's germline CDR1 is MDHEN and CDR2 SYDVKM. The CDR3 contains 16 residues. Trimming stripped 4 bases from V and 4 bases from J, with 20 bases between. The CDR3 bases are TGTGCCAGCAGTTCTCCCGCGCGGGTCCGAGGTTACGAGCAGTACTTC. As protein: CASSSPARVRGYEQYF. Full variable domain (missing parts from reference TRBV28 and TRBJ2-7): DVKVTQSSRYLVKRTGEKVFLECVQDMDHENMFWYRQDPGLGLRLIYFSYDVKMKEKGDIPEGYSVSREKKERFSLILESASTNQTSMYLCASSSPARVRGYEQYFGPGTRLTVT.

This clone was recorded only once. The chain carries TRBV7-3 and TRBJ2-1; no firm D call. With 4 bases removed from V and 5 bases from J, the gap between germline ends came to 9 bases. The germline V gene has CDR1 SGHTA and CDR2 FQGTGA. The CDR3 has 13 residues. The CDR3 nucleotides are TGTGCCAGCAGCTCCGCTAGGAACAATGAGCAGTTCTTC. This gives the protein CASSSARNNEQFF.

The chain joins TRBV13 to TRBJ1-3; D remains unclear. The CDR3 is made up of 13 amino acids. Germline loops: CDR1 PRHDT, CDR2 FYEKMQ (reference sequence). Trimming pared 5 bases from V and 8 bases from J, leaving 13 bases between. The CDR3 nucleotides read TGTGCCAGCAGCCCATCCCGGGGAGACACCATATATTTT. This encodes CASSPSRGDTIYF.